This T cell receptor beta chain was sequenced during a study of blood T cell repertoires in COVID-19. Study details: Material from acute and convalescent COVID-19 was sourced from the United States, Italy and Spain.

Only in-frame clones appear in the TCRdb table, and some are missing; sequencing was by immunoSEQ multiplex PCR. The sample lists 50,000 to 65,000 clones; roughly 92% were seen once. The CDR3 loop spans 17 amino acids. The germline gives CDR1 LGHDT, CDR2 YNNKEL (reference sequence). V was pared by 4 bases and J by 3 bases, with 10 bases of the junction left unmatched. This clonotype was sampled from a human donor in a cohort sampled during active COVID-19. Sequenced material: peripheral blood. The V call is TRBV3-1 (or the pseudogene TRBV3-2), the J call TRBJ2-7, with TRBD2 matching 12 bases. The CDR3 DNA reads as TGTGCCAGCAGCCTCCGGACTAGCGGGGTCTCCAACTACGAGCAGTACTTC. Translated: CASSLRTSGVSNYEQYF.